These 13 T cell receptor beta chains were all obtained from the same sample, sequenced in a study of beta chain features in type 1 diabetes. The sequenced template was cDNA made from the entire isolated RNA. Sequencing used immunoSEQ multiplex PCR; TCRdb keeps in-frame clones, though not all of them. The sample includes hundreds of thousands of clones, around 13% of them seen just once. The specimen was naive CD4+ T cells from blood. Source of these receptors: a man aged 18-30 years in good health.

The chain is built from TRBV7-8 and TRBJ1-1; TRBD1 matches at 7 bases. Trimming removed 5 bases from V and 7 bases from J; junction bases left unmatched: 4. This CDR3 is 12 amino acids long. Germline CDR1 is SGHVS and CDR2 is FQNEAQ. The CDR3 loop is CASSRRQGEAFF. The CDR3, as DNA: TGTGCCAGCAGCCGTCGACAGGGTGAAGCTTTCTTT.

This clone was seen more than once but under ten times. The chain couples TRBV5-1 to TRBJ2-3, with 10 bases lining up with TRBD2. Losses at the gene ends were 0 bases for V and 0 bases for J; bases not matched to a gene: 4. The CDR3 loop spans 17 amino acids. CDR1 is SGHRS and CDR2 is YFSETQ in the germline V gene. CDR3 DNA: TGCGCCAGCAGCTTGGTAATAGCGGGAGGTAGCACAGATACGCAGTATTTT. Protein: CASSLVIAGGSTDTQYF.

This chain connects TRBV18 to TRBJ1-1, with D possibly being TRBD1 (5 bases). Between the trimmed V and J ends, which lost 3 bases and 4 bases, there was a span of 18 bases. The CDR3 runs 16 residues. Germline loops: CDR1 KGHSH, CDR2 LQKENI. The CDR3 DNA is TGTGCCAGCTCACCCCGTGTTGAAGGGGTTAGCACTGAAGCTTTCTTT. This sequence encodes CASSPRVEGVSTEAFF.

The J gene is TRBJ1-4, the V gene TRBV28; 11 bases are shared with TRBD1. The CDR3 loop spans 14 amino acids. Germline assignment: CDR1 MDHEN and CDR2 SYDVKM. The ends lost 5 bases at V and 5 bases at J; junction bases unmatched: 1. The chain's CDR3 is CASSGDRGNEKLFF. CDR3 coding DNA: TGTGCCAGCAGTGGGGACAGGGGGAATGAAAAACTGTTTTTT.

This clone has a handful of counts. The rearrangement joins TRBV4-1 to TRBJ1-5, with 11 bases matching TRBD1. The germline gives CDR1 MGHRA, CDR2 YSYEKL. The CDR3 loop spans 17 amino acids. Germline trimming cut 3 bases from V and 6 bases from J; bases unmatched to any gene: 10. This CDR3 is CASSQPRTGGAGQPQHF. CDR3 DNA sequence: TGCGCCAGCAGCCAGCCCCGGACAGGGGGCGCGGGTCAGCCCCAGCATTTT.

A remark on this clone: A much larger clone lies a single base off, so this may be a read error. The chain links TRBV5-8 to TRBJ2-5, with 7 bases matching TRBD1. Trimming cost V 4 bases and J 2 bases; bases outside gene matches: 5. The CDR3 has 14 residues. CDR1 and CDR2 (germline): SGHTS, YDEGEE. The CDR3 nucleotides read TGTGCCAGCAGCCTCGGGACAGTTCAAGAGACCCAGTACTTC. It yields the protein CASSLGTVQETQYF.

The rearrangement joins TRBV9 to TRBJ2-7; a possible D gene is TRBD1 (6 bases). Germline assignment: CDR1 SGDLS and CDR2 YYNGEE. The CDR3 is 14 amino acids. Trimming took 0 bases from V and 3 from J, leaving 10 bases between them. This chain's CDR3 is CASSVGVGGYEQYF. The CDR3 DNA sequence: TGTGCCAGCAGCGTAGGGGTAGGGGGCTACGAGCAGTACTTC. The full variable domain, rest sourced from reference TRBV9 and TRBJ2-7, is DSGVTQTPKHLITATGQRVTLRCSPRSGDLSVYWYQQSLDQGLQFLIQYYNGEERAKGNILERFSAQQFPDLHSELNLSSLELGDSALYFCASSVGVGGYEQYFGPGTRLTVT.

The chain couples TRBV20-1 to TRBJ2-5; no clear D gene. V gave up 3 bases and J gave up 5 bases, with 7 bases separating them. Germline CDR1 and CDR2: DFQATT and SNEGSKA (reference sequence). This CDR3 region has 11 residues. The CDR3 loop is CSASFQETQYF. DNA of the CDR3: TGCAGTGCTAGCTTCCAGGAGACCCAGTACTTC.

The J gene is TRBJ2-7, the V gene TRBV29-1; TRBD1 matches 10 bases. CDR1 SQVTM and CDR2 ANQGSEA come from the germline V gene. The CDR3 contains 17 residues. V gave up 6 bases and J gave up 6 bases; unmatched junction bases: 20. CDR3 loop: CSVSIGRPGTGVFEQYF. The CDR3 region has the DNA TGCAGCGTCTCCATTGGGAGGCCCGGGACAGGGGTTTTCGAGCAGTACTTC.

The chain is built from TRBV7-8 and TRBJ2-1; maybe TRBD2 (5 bases). V was shortened by 6 bases and J by 1 base, with 16 bases between the two germline ends. The CDR3 sequence is 16 residues long. CDR1 SGHVS and CDR2 FQNEAQ come from the germline V gene. The DNA for the CDR3 is TGTGCCAGCAGTCCGATAAGGCGGGCTTCCTACAATGAGCAGTTCTTC. It is translated as CASSPIRRASYNEQFF. Looking up the rest from reference TRBV7-8 and TRBJ2-1 gives the full variable domain: GAGVSQSPRYKVAKRGQDVALRCDPISGHVSLFWYQQALGQGPEFLTYFQNEAQLDKSGLPSDRFFAERPEGSVSTLKIQRTQQEDSAVYLCASSPIRRASYNEQFFGPGTRLTVL.

The table lists this clone with a few counts. V is TRBV7-2 and J is TRBJ1-2; 12 bases are shared with TRBD1. The junction had 12 bases not matched to a gene; V was cut back by 5 bases and J by 5 bases. The CDR3 has 17 amino acids. Germline V gene data show CDR1 as SGHTA and CDR2 as FQGNSA. For the CDR3, the DNA is TGTGCCAGCAGCCTGGGACAGGGGGCGGGCCCCACTTATGGCTACACCTTC. Encoded protein: CASSLGQGAGPTYGYTF.

The V and J genes are TRBV28 and TRBJ1-5; 8 bases fit TRBD1. The CDR3 spans 15 residues. The V gene's germline CDR1 is MDHEN and CDR2 SYDVKM. Trimming at V came to 6 bases and at J to 3 bases, leaving 7 bases not matched to a gene. CDR3 nucleotides: TGTGCCAGCAGAACGACAGGGGAGCCCAATCAGCCCCAGCATTTT. Its translation: CASRTTGEPNQPQHF.

This clone was found a few times. The chain employs TRBV9 and TRBJ1-2, with D tentatively TRBD1 (6 bases). Germline assignment: CDR1 SGDLS and CDR2 YYNGEE. The CDR3 runs to 15 residues. Trimming cost V 3 bases and J 5 bases, with 17 bases left between them. CDR3 sequence reads: CASSATGTHGYGYTF. CDR3 sequence (DNA): TGTGCCAGCAGCGCAACAGGGACCCATGGGTATGGCTACACCTTC. Drawing the rest from reference TRBV9 and TRBJ1-2, the complete variable domain is DSGVTQTPKHLITATGQRVTLRCSPRSGDLSVYWYQQSLDQGLQFLIQYYNGEERAKGNILERFSAQQFPDLHSELNLSSLELGDSALYFCASSATGTHGYGYTFGSGTRLTVV.